The 16 T cell receptor beta chains presented below share a single source sample, sequenced in a study of OX40 agonist ivuxolimab in advanced cancers. Sequenced by immunoSEQ multiplex PCR; TCRdb stores in-frame clones only, minus some. Of 35,000 to 40,000 clones listed, around 82% are singletons. Sequenced material: CD4+ or CD8+ T cells sorted from blood, taken in a trial of the OX40 agonist ivuxolimab. Every receptor here comes from an adult with an advanced solid tumor such as melanoma, head and neck, liver or kidney cancer.

This chain connects TRBV14 to TRBJ2-2; D gene unclear. Germline V CDR1 and CDR2: SGHDN, FVKESK. This CDR3 has 12 residues. V was trimmed by 1 base and J by 9 bases, leaving 6 bases between them. The CDR3 DNA reads TGTGCCAGCAGCCAAGTCCCTAGGGAGCTGTTTTTT. The encoded protein is CASSQVPRELFF.

V and J are TRBV6-5 and TRBJ2-7; 8 nucleotides line up with TRBD1. The germline V gene has CDR1 MNHEY and CDR2 SVGAGI. There are 15 residues in the CDR3. The V and J ends lost 0 bases and 6 bases, in that order; junction bases with no gene match: 7. This CDR3 reads CASSYSWTGIIEQYF. The CDR3 bases are TGTGCCAGCAGTTACTCCTGGACAGGGATTATCGAGCAGTACTTC.

This clone was seen only a few times. The chain combines TRBV18 with TRBJ1-1; 7 nucleotides line up with TRBD1. CDR1 is KGHSH, CDR2 LQKENI, per germline. V lost 5 bases and J lost 1; bases outside the gene matches: 4. This CDR3 spans 14 amino acids. The CDR3 loop reads CASSTDRRNTEAFF. The CDR3 DNA is TGTGCCAGCTCAACGGACAGGCGGAACACTGAAGCTTTCTTT.

The chain carries TRBV5-5 and TRBJ1-5; no clear D. V was clipped by 1 base and J by 6 bases, with 11 bases between them. The CDR3 extends over 14 amino acids. Germline lookup yields CDR1 SGHKS and CDR2 YYEKEE (reference sequence). CDR3 nucleotides: TGTGCCAGCAGCTTGTCTGGGGAGGGTCAGCCCCAGCATTTT. It specifies CASSLSGEGQPQHF. The variable domain in full, completed from reference TRBV5-5 and TRBJ1-5, reads DAGVTQSPTHLIKTRGQQVTLRCSPISGHKSVSWYQQVLGQGPQFIFQYYEKEERGRGNFPDRFSARQFPNYSSELNVNALLLGDSALYLCASSLSGEGQPQHFGDGTRLSIL.

This clone was observed a handful of times. The genes are TRBV6-1 and TRBJ2-2; TRBD2 agrees at 9 bases. The CDR3 has 15 residues. V dropped 2 bases and J dropped 3; count of bases not matched to a gene: 1. Germline V lookup: CDR1 MNHNS, CDR2 SASEGT. In nucleotides, the CDR3 is TGTGCCAGCAGTGAACTAGCGGGGTACACCGGGGAGCTGTTTTTT. Protein sequence: CASSELAGYTGELFF.

This clone was seen only once. The chain uses TRBV6-1 and TRBJ2-2; 7 bases are a match to TRBD1. Germline assignment: CDR1 MNHNS and CDR2 SASEGT. Losses at the gene ends were 3 bases for V and 9 bases for J; bases not matched to a gene: 1. The CDR3 length is 12 residues. The CDR3 bases are TGTGCCAGCAGTGAGACAGGGAGGGAGCTGTTTTTT. As protein: CASSETGRELFF.

This clone was seen only a few times. One end of the junction does not line up with germline, which may come from a read error. The gene calls are TRBV4-3 and TRBJ2-7; a weak D match, TRBD2 (6 bases). CDR3 length: 14 amino acids. Per germline, CDR1 LGHNA and CDR2 YSLEER. The DNA of the CDR3 is TGCGCCAGCAGCCAAGGACTAGGGTCCTCCGAGCAGTACTTC. Protein sequence: CASSQGLGSSEQYF.

V usage is TRBV6-5 and J usage is TRBJ2-1; 7 nucleotides line up with TRBD2. The CDR3 consists of 11 residues. The ends lost 4 bases at V and 10 bases at J; junction bases unmatched: 1. Germline V gene data show CDR1 as MNHEY and CDR2 as SVGAGI. In DNA form, the CDR3 reads TGTGCCAGCAGTTTCGGGGGGGAGCAGTTCTTC. As protein: CASSFGGEQFF.

The gene calls are TRBV5-4 and TRBJ1-6, with 7 bases that match TRBD1. Germline trimming cut 0 bases from V and 6 bases from J; bases unmatched to any gene: 9. Germline V gene lookup returns CDR1 SGHNT and CDR2 YYREEE (reference sequence). The CDR3 is made up of 17 amino acids. The CDR3 loop is CASSLDPPGTANSPLHF. In nucleotides, the CDR3 is TGTGCCAGCAGCTTGGACCCCCCCGGGACAGCTAATTCACCCCTCCACTTT. The full variable domain, rest sourced from reference TRBV5-4 and TRBJ1-6, is ETGVTQSPTHLIKTRGQQVTLRCSSQSGHNTVSWYQQALGQGPQFIFQYYREEENGRGNFPPRFSGLQFPNYSSELNVNALELDDSALYLCASSLDPPGTANSPLHFGNGTRLTVT.

The chain combines TRBV10-3 with TRBJ1-6; D might be TRBD1 (6 bases). The CDR3 contains 13 residues. V lost 10 bases and J lost 9, with 16 bases in between. Germline lookup yields CDR1 ENHRY and CDR2 SYGVKD. The CDR3: CATSQGLSSPLHF. The CDR3, as DNA: TGTGCCACTTCACAGGGCTTGTCTTCACCCCTCCACTTT.

The chain combines TRBV6-4 with TRBJ2-1, with TRBD1 matching over 10 bases. CDR3 length: 15 amino acids. The junction had 8 bases not matched to a gene; V was cut back by 9 bases and J by 3 bases. Germline V lookup: CDR1 MRHNA, CDR2 SNTAGT. CDR3 coding DNA: TGTGCCAGTAGACAGGGGGCGGAACACTACAATGAGCAGTTCTTC. It specifies CASRQGAEHYNEQFF.

The V and J genes are TRBV7-2 and TRBJ2-7; D unresolved. V lost 5 bases and J 3 bases, leaving 8 bases between the germline ends. Per germline, CDR1 SGHTA and CDR2 FQGNSA. There are 12 residues in the CDR3. The CDR3 region is CASSMDLYEQYF. The CDR3 DNA follows: TGTGCCAGCAGCATGGACCTCTACGAGCAGTACTTC. Full variable domain (missing parts from reference TRBV7-2 and TRBJ2-7): GAGVSQSPSNKVTEKGKDVELRCDPISGHTALYWYRQSLGQGLEFLIYFQGNSAPDKSGLPSDRFSAERTGGSVSTLTIQRTQQEDSAVYLCASSMDLYEQYFGPGTRLTVT.

DNA of the CDR3: TGTGCCAGCAGCTTATCAGGGCGTTATGCTGGCTACACCTTC. This gives the protein CASSLSGRYAGYTF. J is TRBJ1-2 and V is TRBV7-2; a weak D match, TRBD1 (5 bases). The CDR3 extends over 14 amino acids. CDR1 and CDR2 from the germline V gene are SGHTA and FQGNSA. Trimming took off 2 bases at V and 7 bases at J, with 14 bases between the two ends.

The rearrangement links TRBV6-5 to TRBJ2-7, with D possibly matching TRBD1 (5 bases). With 5 bases removed from V and 1 base from J, the gap between germline ends came to 12 bases. Germline CDR1 and CDR2: MNHEY and SVGAGI. The CDR3 sequence is 14 residues long. CDR3 protein: CASSRQISSYEQYF. The CDR3 DNA follows: TGTGCCAGCAGTCGACAGATATCTTCCTACGAGCAGTACTTC.

The V and J genes are TRBV7-2 and TRBJ2-1; 11 nucleotides line up with TRBD2. Germline-derived CDR1 and CDR2 are SGHTA and FQGNSA. With 4 bases clipped from V and 4 bases from J, the junction kept 6 bases outside the gene matches. CDR3 size: 16 residues. CDR3 DNA: TGTGCCAGCAGCTCTTTCACTAGCGGGGGTTACAATGAGCAGTTCTTC. Protein: CASSSFTSGGYNEQFF.

The chain combines TRBV5-1 with TRBJ2-7; D gene uncertain. CDR3 size: 14 residues. Germline lookup yields CDR1 SGHRS and CDR2 YFSETQ. V was trimmed by 5 bases and J by 0 bases, leaving 12 bases between them. The CDR3 spells CASRPLAGSYEQYF. The CDR3 DNA follows: TGCGCCAGCAGACCACTGGCAGGCTCCTACGAGCAGTACTTC. The full variable domain, in which reference TRBV5-1 and TRBJ2-7 provide the parts outside the CDR3, is KAGVTQTPRYLIKTRGQQVTLSCSPISGHRSVSWYQQTPGQGLQFLFEYFSETQRNKGNFPGRFSGRQFSNSRSEMNVSTLELGDSALYLCASRPLAGSYEQYFGPGTRLTVT.